This T cell receptor beta chain stems from a study of cytomegalovirus exposure and HLA in healthy donors (dated by TCRdb to between 2016 and 2019). A note on the overall study: An earlier analysis of some 600 of the donors reported about 300 Gb of sequence data and 95 million to 120 million unique TCR beta sequences obtained from around 180 million T cells. Genome-wide SNP genotypes for about three fifths of the 666 donors were used in a later genetic analysis, which treated that subset as a discovery cohort. Every repertoire in the discovery cohort had been generated on one and the same sequencing platform. The study was designed to test whether signatures of past pathogen exposure could be identified by cataloging public T cell receptors. Donor age, sex, ethnicity and CMV serostatus were compiled together with the repertoire data. Typing coverage varied by locus: roughly 629-640 donors for A, B, C, DRB1 and DQB1; about 520 for DQA1; 606 for DPA1; around 450 for DPB1. Class I and class II HLA loci were covered by the typing at four-digit resolution. To decide whether each TCR beta V gene segment behaved as functional or pseudogenic, an earlier analysis of several hundred of the donors relied on high-throughput TCR beta sequencing. Because of strong linkage in the cohort, five DR-DQ haplotypes were treated as single units for association and clustering. The study used immunosequencing to profile the T cell repertoires of 670 or so subjects and linked those repertoires to cytomegalovirus serostatus. Of the approximately 400 genotyped donors, 65% to 90% fell in the genetic ancestry cluster associated with self-reported Caucasian donors. About 330 gigabases of sequencing data and roughly 81 million unique TCR sequences made up an early release that covered some 640 HLA-typed donors. In the later analysis, no new phenotypic data were used to find candidate immune exposures; instead, reliance was placed on TCR beta sequences and their occurrence across donors. A later analysis re-examined previously published TCR beta repertoires from about 670 donors and added high-resolution HLA genotyping to investigate patterns of TCR occurrence. To predict cytomegalovirus infection status, the study combined high-throughput TCR immunosequencing, statistical association of individual TCRs with disease status, and machine learning. On average, roughly 240,000 unique TCR beta nucleotide sequences were sequenced per donor among 300 to 500 genotyped donors of the cohort, with roughly a sixth of those sequences being non-productive. Along with the roughly 710-subject first cohort, a separate validation cohort of over 90 different subjects was used. Here is what the overall study found, with its caveats: The study listed 164 TCR beta chains as associated with cytomegalovirus. The classifier was reported to diagnose cytomegalovirus status with high specificity and sensitivity in both the original and validation cohorts. In this cohort, only TCR beta chains were sequenced, and detectable features were limited by the absence of alpha or paired-chain data. In a later analysis, more than 15,000 TCR beta sequences were associated with specific HLA alleles at a false discovery rate of 0.05. According to the authors, the approach could potentially be generalized to other disease states and immunological phenotypes. Because counts were too low, 15 to 20 rarely observed V segments, including chromosome 9 orphons, were excluded from the earlier analysis of 500 to 700 of the donors. A group of highly shared sequence variants was considered likely to be a technical artifact of the sequencing pipeline. In a later analysis, HLA-associated TCR beta chains were found to be more clonally expanded and to have lower generation probabilities than equally common non-associated chains. A later analysis reported that several top co-occurrence clusters appeared linked to parvovirus B19, influenza, CMV and Epstein-Barr virus. According to a later analysis, most CMV-associated TCR beta chains appeared to be HLA-restricted, and the HLA associations seemed to be driven largely by CMV exposure. A later genetic analysis reported fewer N-insertions in productive TCRs among donors in an Asian-associated ancestry cluster than the roughly 670-donor mean. Presence/absence analyses assumed roughly uniform sequencing depth across donors, an assumption that may not hold. V-gene and J-gene trimming of TCR beta chains was associated with a missense DCLRE1C variant in a later genetic analysis, and the association was replicated in an independent cohort. A further reported finding was that TCR beta sequences accurately predicted the HLA-A and HLA-B alleles for most subjects in the first cohort. In an earlier analysis of approximately 600 of the donors, most TCR beta V segments were observed in productive rearrangements about 87% or about 30% of the time, broadly matching IMGT annotations. Immune exposure information for the cohort was limited to CMV serostatus. In a later analysis, TCR association rates were found to vary across HLA loci, with the most associated TCRs seen for DRB1 alleles and the fewest for HLA-C alleles. Most TCR sequences were seen in very few donors, while some public TCRs were found in many individuals. Correlated functional status among segregating V segments might reflect linkage disequilibrium, but an unknown experimental factor could not be ruled out. In vitro tests confirmed that three of the cytomegalovirus-associated TCR beta chains recognize cytomegalovirus antigens. Strong co-occurrence of HLA alleles, especially DR and DQ, made assigning TCR associations to individual alleles difficult. HLA typing was unavailable for some donors at each locus, so association tests used only the typed subset.

The method was the immunoSEQ multiplex PCR assay. The multiplex PCR relied on a mix of 60 forward primers for TCR Vbeta segments and 13 reverse primers for TCR Jbeta segments. Amplification of the CDR3 region of rearranged TCR beta genes was performed with a multiplex PCR assay on genomic DNA. Amplified TCR beta libraries were sequenced as 87-base-pair reads on the Illumina HiSeq System. In the source study's methods: A later analysis counted about 76 million unique TCR beta chains across the 690 or so repertoires, and 9.5 million to 11 million of these chains were shared by at least two donors. To remove PCR and sequencing errors, raw reads were error-corrected and collapsed into unique sequences using a nearest-neighbor algorithm that merged closely related sequences. V, D and J gene segments were assigned by aligning CDR3 sequences to IMGT reference sequences. Each retained sequence needed at least a six-nucleotide match to both a V gene segment and a J gene segment. A rearrangement counted as productive if the CDR3 had no stop codons and remained in frame with V and J, and every other rearrangement counted as non-productive. Following IMGT convention, CDR3 was defined as the stretch from the second conserved V-encoded cysteine to the conserved J-encoded phenylalanine. The earlier analysis of about 640 of the donors excluded any sequence lacking an unambiguous match to a single V gene segment. In an earlier analysis of 587 of the donors, a V segment was called functional when productive rearrangements were above 56.7%, and segregating when the standard deviation between donors exceeded 5%. A statistical classification framework was built for diagnosing cytomegalovirus status from the catalog of TCR beta chain sequences. In a later analysis, TCR nucleotide sequences were compared against IMGT/GENE-DB human TR gene sequences so that V and J genes could be assigned. The TCRdist pipeline was used in a later analysis to assign CDR3 sequences and most-parsimonious VDJ recombination scenarios. In a later analysis, every TCR beta chain was defined by the combination of its CDR3 amino acid sequence and its V-gene family, and reads without a unique V-gene family were dropped. A later analysis removed 500 to 600 highly shared, low-generation-probability nucleotide sequences to deal with suspected cross-contamination and a sequencing artifact. A later analysis calculated a clonal expansion index for each public chain from normalized within-repertoire ranks of inferred template counts. In a later analysis, generation probabilities were computed with a VDJ recombination model fitted to out-of-frame rearrangements, and the resulting probabilities were checked against IGoR. In a later analysis, hypergeometric tests were used to score TCR-TCR, TCR-HLA and TCR-CMV co-occurrence, with a repertoire-size bias correction applied to TCR pairs. False discovery rates were estimated in a later analysis by permuting HLA or CMV assignments 20 times. In a later analysis, co-occurring TCRs were grouped using DBSCAN, and TCRdist sequence similarity was added for clustering within HLA-allele-positive subsets. Co-occurrence clustering excluded repertoires with fewer than 30,000 or more than 120,000 public chains, plus five with anomalous nucleotide sharing. In TCRdb, the immuneACCESS table is reduced to in-frame sequences with V and J assigned. These tables do not hold every clone; where another copy was compared, an unresolved V gene accounts for under half, and the others remain unexplained. The V and J calls and clone size are taken from that table; D and trimming were inferred from the DNA. This sample gives more than 150,000 clones in total; 65% to 80% of them show up just once. About 2.5% of the sample comes from the top ten.

Remarks on this clone: This receptor's antigen is unknown. The sample holds no much larger clone one base away, and base qualities are not on file.

In total, roughly 670 healthy bone marrow donors made up the cohort. All cohort members were sampled while nominally healthy, although unrecorded immune exposures were likely present. The donor was CMV seropositive and was included in the group of 250 to 350 seropositive cohort members. Each donor provided a peripheral blood sample, and peripheral blood mononuclear cells were used for TCR beta sequencing. Genomic DNA extraction from the blood cell samples was performed with the Qiagen DNeasy Blood Extraction Kit. The receptor was derived from a woman in her 30s in good health and CMV-seropositive. Sequences were obtained from PBMCs.

The nucleotides read TGCGCCAGCAGCCCTGGGATAGCGGGGGTCGGCGATGAGCAGTTCTTC. The translation is CASSPGIAGVGDEQFF. The V gene is TRBV4-3 and the J gene is TRBJ2-1; TRBD2 matches 9 bases in the middle. CDR3 length: 16 amino acids, cysteine to phenylalanine. Only CDR3 DNA is held: 48 bases, read in frame from base 1. From V the trimming removes 4 bases and from J it removes 8 bases, while the gene matches leave 12 bases of the junction unaccounted for. Looking up the germline V gene yields CDR1 LGHNA and CDR2 YSLEER.